The rows below give T cell receptor beta chains drawn from one sample of a study of T cell responses to AZD1222 COVID-19 vaccine. Clones were read by immunoSEQ multiplex PCR, and TCRdb kept only the in-frame ones, dropping some. Among about 160,000 clones listed, 85% to 90% were seen once. Sequenced here: peripheral blood, sampled on day 0 of AZD1222 vaccination. The receptors originated from an adult in good health. CDR3s include the opening cysteine and the closing phenylalanine or tryptophan. A D gene is named only where the DNA matches it firmly. Clone size is given for some rows only: seen once, a few or many times, or a class if the clone is expanded.

v_gene: TRBV19
j_gene: TRBJ1-1
d_gene: -
abundance: -
CDR3nt: TGTGCCAGTAGGATCGGAGCGAACACTGAAGCTTTCTTT
CDR3aa: CASRIGANTEAFF

v_gene: TRBV28
j_gene: TRBJ2-3
d_gene: -
abundance: -
CDR3nt: TGTGCCACCGTAAAGGATATCACGCAGTATTTT
CDR3aa: CATVKDITQYF

v_gene: TRBV6-4
j_gene: TRBJ2-5
d_gene: TRBD1
abundance: -
CDR3nt: TGTGCCAGCAGCCCCGCCCCGGGACAGGGGGATAGGGCCCAGTACTTC
CDR3aa: CASSPAPGQGDRAQYF

v_gene: TRBV5-5
j_gene: TRBJ1-1
d_gene: -
abundance: -
CDR3nt: TGTGCCAGCAGCTTGGTTGGGGGGCGTGAAGCTTTCTTT
CDR3aa: CASSLVGGREAFF

v_gene: TRBV27
j_gene: TRBJ1-2
d_gene: -
abundance: -
CDR3nt: TGTGCCAGCAGTCCCCTTGGGGAAACTAACTATGGCTACACCTTC
CDR3aa: CASSPLGETNYGYTF

v_gene: TRBV7-3
j_gene: TRBJ1-1
d_gene: -
abundance: -
CDR3nt: TGTGCCAGCAGCTTAAACTCGGACACTGAAGCTTTCTTT
CDR3aa: CASSLNSDTEAFF

v_gene: TRBV28
j_gene: TRBJ1-4
d_gene: TRBD1
abundance: -
CDR3nt: TGTGCCAGCCGAGACAGGGGACGGGAAAAACTGTTTTTT
CDR3aa: CASRDRGREKLFF

v_gene: TRBV4-3
j_gene: TRBJ1-4
d_gene: -
abundance: -
CDR3nt: TGCGCCAGCAGCCAAATGGGGCTGCCGGGCCTAACTAATGAAAAACTGTTTTTT
CDR3aa: CASSQMGLPGLTNEKLFF

v_gene: TRBV9
j_gene: TRBJ1-3
d_gene: -
abundance: -
CDR3nt: TGTGCCAGCAGCGTAGAACAGGAAAGAAACACCATATATTTT
CDR3aa: CASSVEQERNTIYF

v_gene: TRBV2
j_gene: TRBJ1-2
d_gene: -
abundance: -
CDR3nt: TGTGCCAGCAGTGAAGGGACACACCCAAACACCTTC
CDR3aa: CASSEGTHPNTF

v_gene: TRBV27
j_gene: TRBJ2-2
d_gene: -
abundance: few
CDR3nt: TGTGCCAGCAAATCCCTTACCGGGGAGCTGTTTTTT
CDR3aa: CASKSLTGELFF

v_gene: TRBV18
j_gene: TRBJ2-5
d_gene: TRBD2
abundance: -
CDR3nt: TGTGCCAGCTCACCAAGACTAGCGGGGTCGAAGACCCAGTACTTC
CDR3aa: CASSPRLAGSKTQYF

v_gene: TRBV7-2
j_gene: TRBJ1-5
d_gene: -
abundance: few
CDR3nt: TGTGCCAGCAGCCCTTCGGGGGGCAATCAGCCCCAGCATTTT
CDR3aa: CASSPSGGNQPQHF

v_gene: TRBV2
j_gene: TRBJ1-1
d_gene: TRBD1
abundance: -
CDR3nt: TGTGCCAGCAGTGAAATAGCAGGGGGCAAGTTTGTTGCTTTCTTT
CDR3aa: CASSEIAGGKFVAFF

v_gene: TRBV5-1
j_gene: TRBJ1-6
d_gene: -
abundance: -
CDR3nt: TGCGCCAGCAGCTTGTTGGGCGTAGCGAATTCACCCCTCCACTTT
CDR3aa: CASSLLGVANSPLHF

v_gene: TRBV7-9
j_gene: TRBJ2-5
d_gene: -
abundance: few
CDR3nt: TGTGCCAGCAGCTTACTAGGACAGAAAGAGACCCAGTACTTC
CDR3aa: CASSLLGQKETQYF

v_gene: TRBV5-1
j_gene: TRBJ2-6
d_gene: -
abundance: -
CDR3nt: TGCGCCAGCAGCTTTGATTCCCCACTCGGGACCGCCATCTCTGGGGCCAACGTCCTGACTTTC
CDR3aa: CASSFDSPLGTAISGANVLTF

v_gene: TRBV15
j_gene: TRBJ1-4
d_gene: TRBD1
abundance: -
CDR3nt: TGTGCCACCAGCAGAGCGACAGGGAGGAGTGAAAAACTGTTTTTT
CDR3aa: CATSRATGRSEKLFF

v_gene: TRBV6-5
j_gene: TRBJ2-1
d_gene: TRBD2
abundance: -
CDR3nt: TGTGCCAGCAGGACTTCCGGGACTACCTCTGAGCAGTTCTTC
CDR3aa: CASRTSGTTSEQFF

v_gene: TRBV28
j_gene: TRBJ1-5
d_gene: TRBD1
abundance: -
CDR3nt: TGTGCCAGCAGTTTAGTAGACAGGGCAGGACAGCCCCAGCATTTT
CDR3aa: CASSLVDRAGQPQHF

v_gene: TRBV10-3
j_gene: TRBJ1-1
d_gene: -
abundance: -
CDR3nt: TGTGCCATCAGTAAGGTGGACGGTCTGATGAACACTGAAGCTTTCTTT
CDR3aa: CAISKVDGLMNTEAFF

v_gene: TRBV28
j_gene: TRBJ2-5
d_gene: TRBD1
abundance: -
CDR3nt: TGTGCCAGCACCCATGCATCAGACAGGGGATGGACCCAGTACTTC
CDR3aa: CASTHASDRGWTQYF

v_gene: TRBV28
j_gene: TRBJ1-1
d_gene: -
abundance: -
CDR3nt: TGTGCCAGCACGGCAGGGGATATAAGACTCGCTTTCTTT
CDR3aa: CASTAGDIRLAFF

v_gene: TRBV7-8
j_gene: TRBJ1-2
d_gene: TRBD1
abundance: -
CDR3nt: TGTGCCAGCAGCGACCCGGGACAGGGCTACTATGGCTACACCTTC
CDR3aa: CASSDPGQGYYGYTF

v_gene: TRBV7-6
j_gene: TRBJ2-3
d_gene: TRBD2
abundance: -
CDR3nt: TGTGCCAGCAGCCCACGGGCGGGAGTGGCAGATACGCAGTATTTT
CDR3aa: CASSPRAGVADTQYF

v_gene: TRBV4-3
j_gene: TRBJ1-4
d_gene: -
abundance: -
CDR3nt: TGCGCCAGCAGCCAAGACGATGAAAAACTGTTTTTT
CDR3aa: CASSQDDEKLFF

v_gene: TRBV7-3
j_gene: TRBJ2-3
d_gene: -
abundance: -
CDR3nt: TGTGCCAGCAGCTTAGCGGGTGGCACAGATACGCAGTATTTT
CDR3aa: CASSLAGGTDTQYF

v_gene: TRBV5-1
j_gene: TRBJ2-7
d_gene: -
abundance: -
CDR3nt: TGCGCCAGCAGCAGGGGTGAAGCCTACGAGCAGTACTTC
CDR3aa: CASSRGEAYEQYF

v_gene: TRBV5-5
j_gene: TRBJ1-3
d_gene: TRBD1
abundance: -
CDR3nt: TGTGCCAGCAGCTCGCCGGCCGACAGGGAGCTTGGGAAGAGAAACACCATATATTTT
CDR3aa: CASSSPADRELGKRNTIYF